The T cell receptor beta chain described here comes from a study of shared clonotypes between healthy human individuals. Study observations and caveats: Sharing across several donors was seen in 4.5% to 6.5% of naive CD4 clonotypes.

Deep was the level at which the assay was run. The method was immunoSEQ multiplex PCR; TCRdb's version includes in-frame clones alone and lacks a portion of them. Here the sample spans about 600,000 clones, more than 95% being singletons. Notes on this clone: Its matching antigen is unknown.

The naive CD8 population came from CD45RO-negative cells selected for CCR7, without terminally differentiated effector memory CD45RA+ cells. Those who donated were healthy HIV-negative adults, with no recent acute infections or vaccinations reported. Everyone who donated was a Caucasian adult who lived in Nashville, Tennessee. This sequence was found in a man aged 25 to 40 in good health. Source material: naive CD8+ T cells sorted from blood.

CDR3 coding DNA: TGCAGCGTTGCCGGGACGGTAAACACCTACGAGCAGTACTTC. This translates into CSVAGTVNTYEQYF. The chain couples TRBV29-1 to TRBJ2-7; either TRBD1 or TRBD2 may fit D (5 bases each). From germline, CDR1 is SQVTM and CDR2 ANQGSEA. Between the trimmed V and J ends, which lost 4 bases and 2 bases, there was a span of 15 bases. There are 14 residues in the CDR3.